The TCR beta chain under discussion was sequenced for a study of beta chain features in type 1 diabetes. At the level of the study: When patients were set against healthy donors, age, gender and cell yields were similar.

Every donor provided one heparinised blood draw, which averaged about 120 mL. Study-wide points: PCR might show a preference for shorter templates, equally across patients and controls. Shortening that was moderate but significant affected the TCRB CDR3s of Type 1 diabetes patients in all four CD4+ subsets. Diminished insertions and augmented deletions at VDJ junctions characterized type 1 diabetes patients.

Isolated RNA was reverse transcribed in full, so expressed TCRB transcripts were sequenced. The method was immunoSEQ multiplex PCR; TCRdb's version includes in-frame clones alone and lacks a portion of them. The table includes some 200,000 clones, 16% detected once. This CDR3 contains 14 residues. The germline V and J ends were trimmed by 5 bases and 2 bases, with 15 bases remaining between them. In germline, CDR1 is SQVTM, CDR2 ANQGSEA. With regard to this clone: Its specificity is unknown.

This receptor was taken from a man aged 25 to 45 with type 1 diabetes. This rearrangement joins TRBV29-1 to TRBJ2-5; a possible D gene is TRBD2 (5 bases). Specimen: naive CD4+ T cells from blood. DNA for the CDR3: TGCAGCGTTATCCGGGGATCGGGACAAGAGACCCAGTACTTC. Its translation is CSVIRGSGQETQYF.